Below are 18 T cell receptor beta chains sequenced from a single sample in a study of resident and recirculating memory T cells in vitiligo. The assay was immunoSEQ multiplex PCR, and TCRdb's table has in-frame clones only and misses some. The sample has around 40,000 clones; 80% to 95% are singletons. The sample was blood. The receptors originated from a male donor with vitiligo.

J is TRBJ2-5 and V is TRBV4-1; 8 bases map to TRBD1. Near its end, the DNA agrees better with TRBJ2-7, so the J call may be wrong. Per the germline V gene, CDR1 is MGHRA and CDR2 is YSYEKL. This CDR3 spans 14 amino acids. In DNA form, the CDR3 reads TGCGCCAGCAGCCTCCGACAGGGGAACTACGAGCAGTACTTC. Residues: CASSLRQGNYEQYF.

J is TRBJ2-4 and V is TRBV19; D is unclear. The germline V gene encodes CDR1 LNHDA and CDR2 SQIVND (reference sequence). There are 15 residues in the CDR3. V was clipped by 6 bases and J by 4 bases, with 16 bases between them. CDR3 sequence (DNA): TGTGCCAGTAGCCCGCCTGGAGTGTTGAAAAACATTCAGTACTTC. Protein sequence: CASSPPGVLKNIQYF.

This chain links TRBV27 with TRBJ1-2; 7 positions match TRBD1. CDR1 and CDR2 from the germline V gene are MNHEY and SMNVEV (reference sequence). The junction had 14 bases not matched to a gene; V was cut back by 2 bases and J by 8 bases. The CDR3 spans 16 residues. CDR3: CASSLGTLGDRKGYTF. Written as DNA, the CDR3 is TGTGCCAGCAGTTTAGGGACCCTCGGGGACAGAAAGGGCTACACCTTC.

The CDR3 sequence: CASSIRGHRAMANYGYTF. The CDR3, as DNA: TGTGCCAGTAGTATAAGGGGGCACAGGGCTATGGCTAACTATGGCTACACCTTC. The chain has TRBV19 and TRBJ1-2; 7 bases are a match to TRBD1. Germline-derived CDR1 and CDR2 are LNHDA and SQIVND (reference sequence). CDR3 length equals 18 residues. V shed 2 bases and J 0 bases; nucleotides not matched to a gene: 12.

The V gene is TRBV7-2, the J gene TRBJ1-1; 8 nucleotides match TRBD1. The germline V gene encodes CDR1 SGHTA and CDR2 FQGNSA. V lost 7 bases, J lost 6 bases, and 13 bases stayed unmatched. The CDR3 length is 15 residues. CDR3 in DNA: TGTGCCAGCACCAACACCCGGACAGGGACCCCTGAAGCTTTCTTT. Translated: CASTNTRTGTPEAFF.

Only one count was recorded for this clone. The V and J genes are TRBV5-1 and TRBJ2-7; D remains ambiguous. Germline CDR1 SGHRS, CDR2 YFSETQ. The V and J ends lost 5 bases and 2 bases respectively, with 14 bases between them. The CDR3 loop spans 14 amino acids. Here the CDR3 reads CASRVTPPTYEQYF. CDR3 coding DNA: TGCGCCAGCAGGGTAACACCCCCCACCTACGAGCAGTACTTC.

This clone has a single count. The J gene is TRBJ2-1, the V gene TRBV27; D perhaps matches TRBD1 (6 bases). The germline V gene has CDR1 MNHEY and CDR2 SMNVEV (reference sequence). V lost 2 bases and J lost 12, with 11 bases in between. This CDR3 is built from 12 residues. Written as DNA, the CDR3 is TGTGCCAGCAGTTTAAGGGGGATGGGGCAGTTCTTC. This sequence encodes CASSLRGMGQFF.

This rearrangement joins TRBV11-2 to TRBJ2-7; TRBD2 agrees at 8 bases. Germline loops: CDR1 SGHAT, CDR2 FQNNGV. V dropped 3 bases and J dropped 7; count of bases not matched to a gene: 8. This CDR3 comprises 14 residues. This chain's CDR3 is CASSLWRGAGEQYF. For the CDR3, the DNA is TGTGCCAGCAGCTTGTGGCGGGGGGCAGGGGAGCAGTACTTC.

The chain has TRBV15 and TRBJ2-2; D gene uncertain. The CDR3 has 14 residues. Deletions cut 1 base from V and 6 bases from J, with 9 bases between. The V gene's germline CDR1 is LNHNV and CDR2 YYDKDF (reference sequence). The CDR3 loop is CATSRVRSSGELFF. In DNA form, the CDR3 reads TGTGCCACCAGCAGAGTGAGAAGCTCCGGGGAGCTGTTTTTT. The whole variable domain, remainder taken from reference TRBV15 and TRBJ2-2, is DAMVIQNPRYQVTQFGKPVTLSCSQTLNHNVMYWYQQKSSQAPKLLFHYYDKDFNNEADTPDNFQSRRPNTSFCFLDIRSPGLGDTAMYLCATSRVRSSGELFFGEGSRLTVL.

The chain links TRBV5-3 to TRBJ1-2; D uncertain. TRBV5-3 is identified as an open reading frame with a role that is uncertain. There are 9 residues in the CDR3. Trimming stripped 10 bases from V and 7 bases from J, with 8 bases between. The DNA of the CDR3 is TGTGCCCCCTATAGTGGCTACACCTTC. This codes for CAPYSGYTF.

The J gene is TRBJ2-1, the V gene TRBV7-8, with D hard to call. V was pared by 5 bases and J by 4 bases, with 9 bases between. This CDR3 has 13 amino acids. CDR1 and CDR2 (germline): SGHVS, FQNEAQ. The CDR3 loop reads CASSLDLYNEQFF. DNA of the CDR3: TGTGCCAGCAGCCTCGACTTATACAATGAGCAGTTCTTC.

The CDR3 region has the DNA TGTGCCAGCGTCGTACAGGGGAACACTGAAGCTTTCTTT. This gives the protein CASVVQGNTEAFF. This rearrangement joins TRBV2 to TRBJ1-1; tentative D call: TRBD1 (6 bases). Germline lookup yields CDR1 SNHLY and CDR2 FYNNEI. The CDR3 spans 13 residues. V lost 8 bases and J 1 base, leaving 11 bases between the germline ends. Supplemented by reference TRBV2 and TRBJ1-1, the full variable domain reads EPEVTQTPSHQVTQMGQEVILRCVPISNHLYFYWYRQILGQKVEFLVSFYNNEISEKSEIFDDQFSVERPDGSNFTLKIRSTKLEDSAMYFCASVVQGNTEAFFGQGTRLTVV.

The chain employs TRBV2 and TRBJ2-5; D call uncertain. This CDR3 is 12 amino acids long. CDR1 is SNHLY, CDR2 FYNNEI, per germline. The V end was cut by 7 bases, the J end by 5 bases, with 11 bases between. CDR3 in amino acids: CASNTLPETQYF. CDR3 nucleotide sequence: TGTGCCAGCAACACACTACCGGAGACCCAGTACTTC.

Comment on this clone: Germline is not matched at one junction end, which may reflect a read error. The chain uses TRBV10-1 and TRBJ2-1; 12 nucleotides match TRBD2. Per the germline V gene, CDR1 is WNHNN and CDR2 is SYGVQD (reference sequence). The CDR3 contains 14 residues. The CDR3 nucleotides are TGCGCCAACAGTCTAGCGGGGGGGCTTCGTGAGCAGTTCTTC. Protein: CANSLAGGLREQFF.

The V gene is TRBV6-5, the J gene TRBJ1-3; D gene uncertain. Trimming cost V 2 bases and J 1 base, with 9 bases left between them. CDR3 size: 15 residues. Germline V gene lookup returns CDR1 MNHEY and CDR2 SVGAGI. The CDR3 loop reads CASSYTGVSGNTIYF. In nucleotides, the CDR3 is TGTGCCAGCAGTTACACCGGTGTGTCTGGAAACACCATATATTTT.

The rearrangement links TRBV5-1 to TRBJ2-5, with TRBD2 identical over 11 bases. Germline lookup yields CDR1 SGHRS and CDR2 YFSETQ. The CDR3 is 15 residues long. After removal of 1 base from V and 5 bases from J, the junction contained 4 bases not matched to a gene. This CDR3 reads CASSLMTSGVETQYF. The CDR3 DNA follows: TGCGCCAGCAGCTTGATGACTAGCGGGGTGGAGACCCAGTACTTC.

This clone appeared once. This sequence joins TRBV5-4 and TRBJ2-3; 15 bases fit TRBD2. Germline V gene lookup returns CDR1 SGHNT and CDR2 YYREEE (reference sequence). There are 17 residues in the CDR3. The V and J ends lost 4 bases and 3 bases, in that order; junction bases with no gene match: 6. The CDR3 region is CASSPGLAGGPTDTQYF. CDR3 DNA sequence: TGTGCCAGCAGCCCAGGACTAGCGGGGGGGCCGACAGATACGCAGTATTTT.

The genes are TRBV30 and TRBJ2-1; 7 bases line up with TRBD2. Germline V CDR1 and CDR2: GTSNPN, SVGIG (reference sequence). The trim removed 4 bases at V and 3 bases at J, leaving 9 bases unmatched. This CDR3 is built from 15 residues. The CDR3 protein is CAWILGSGDYNEQFF. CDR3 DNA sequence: TGTGCCTGGATCTTGGGGAGCGGGGACTACAATGAGCAGTTCTTC.